The next 14 T cell receptor beta chains were all read from a single sample in a study of T cells in women clearing cervical HPV infection. Clones were read by immunoSEQ multiplex PCR, and TCRdb kept only the in-frame ones, dropping some. This specimen shows about 39,000 clones; the ten leading clones hold under 6.5%. The sample comprised blood buffy coat. Receptors originate from a woman between 18 and 70 years old with a cervical HPV16 infection that either progressed to CIN3+ or cleared (not recorded which).

Remarks on this clone: From the germline J gene comes the end of the CDR3, since the read stops 3 residues before it. The chain recombines TRBV19 with TRBJ1-1; 10 bases are a match to TRBD1. Trimming removed 8 bases from V and 5 bases from J; junction bases left unmatched: 8. This CDR3 region has 14 residues. CDR1 and CDR2 (germline): LNHDA, SQIVND (reference sequence). CDR3 DNA, as far as it was read: TGTGCCAGTGGGAGACAGGGGGCAGGTACTGAA. This translates into CASGRQGAGTE. The full CDR3 protein reads CASGRQGAGTEAFF.

Comments on this clone: The read ends 3 residues early relative to the CDR3; the germline J gene fills the gap. Other nucleotide sequences from this sample produce the same CDR3. The J gene is TRBJ2-7, the V gene TRBV10-3; 10 bases match TRBD2. The germline V gene has CDR1 ENHRY and CDR2 SYGVKD. This CDR3 comprises 14 residues. The V segment lost 2 bases and the J segment 4 bases; nucleotides outside the gene matches: 2. CDR3 region: CAISETSGTYEQYF. The sequenced part of the CDR3 DNA is TGTGCCATCAGTGAGACTAGCGGGACGTACGAG.

Turning to this clone: The read gets to within 3 residues of the CDR3 end, and the germline J gene fills in the rest. This chain joins TRBV6-4 and TRBJ2-1, with 13 bases matching TRBD2. Trimming cost V 6 bases and J 3 bases; bases outside gene matches: 5. Germline loops: CDR1 MRHNA, CDR2 SNTAGT. CDR3 length: 16 amino acids. The part of the CDR3 DNA that was read is TGTGCCAGCAGCCGACTAGCGGGAGGTTACTACAATGAG. Translated: CASSRLAGGYYNE. The whole CDR3 protein reads CASSRLAGGYYNEQFF.

Regarding this clone: A read error may produce the germline difference seen at one junction end. The read ends 3 residues early relative to the CDR3; the germline J gene fills the gap. The chain uses TRBV4-1 and TRBJ2-7, with a possible D match to TRBD2 (5 bases). The CDR3 spans 13 residues. Germline V gene data show CDR1 as MGHRA and CDR2 as YSYEKL. The sequenced part of the CDR3 DNA is TGCACCAGCAGCCAAGGTCGTAGCGACGAG. Encoded protein: CTSSQGRSDE. The full CDR3 sequence reads CTSSQGRSDEQYF.

In the case of this clone: The sequenced fragment ends 3 residues before the CDR3 boundary, so the rest is inferred from the germline J gene. The chain carries TRBV28 and TRBJ2-5; tentative D call: TRBD2 (6 bases). The germline gives CDR1 MDHEN, CDR2 SYDVKM. Deletions cut 5 bases from V and 3 bases from J, with 19 bases between. The CDR3 consists of 16 residues. CDR3 bases read: TGTGCCAGCAGTCTCAATCACCGGGACTTAAAAGAGACC. Its translation: CASSLNHRDLKET. The CDR3 reads in full as CASSLNHRDLKETQYF.

A remark on this clone: The sequence runs out 3 residues before the end of the CDR3; the remainder is reconstructed from the germline J gene. J is TRBJ1-2 and V is TRBV19; no clear D. The CDR3 is made up of 13 amino acids. Germline V gene sequence: CDR1 LNHDA, CDR2 SQIVND (reference sequence). This CDR3 is CASSMTVGYDYTF. The covered CDR3 bases are TGTGCCAGTAGTATGACTGTGGGTTACGAC.

Comments on this clone: The read halts 3 residues ahead of the CDR3 end, with the missing end drawn from the germline J gene. This chain joins TRBV19 and TRBJ2-1, with a tentative D call TRBD1 (5 bases). The germline CDR1 and CDR2 sequences are LNHDA and SQIVND (reference sequence). With 0 bases removed from V and 6 bases from J, the gap between germline ends came to 12 bases. CDR3 size: 15 residues. CDR3 DNA, as far as it was read: TGTGCCAGTAGTATAGATCATAGGGGCTCCAATGAG. Its protein is CASSIDHRGSNE. The full CDR3 protein is CASSIDHRGSNEQFF.

Note on this clone: The missing CDR3 end, 3 residues past where the read stops, is filled in from the germline J gene. The rearrangement uses TRBV7-9 and TRBJ2-6, with D uncertain. The germline V gene encodes CDR1 SEHNR and CDR2 FQNEAQ (reference sequence). This CDR3 is 15 amino acids long. V shed 7 bases and J shed 0 bases, with 10 bases lying between them. The CDR3 spells CASTLENSGANVLTF. The sequenced part of the CDR3 DNA is TGTGCCAGCACTTTAGAGAACTCTGGGGCCAACGTC.

Points on this clone: The read falls 3 residues short of the CDR3 end, and the missing part is taken from the germline J gene. This chain uses TRBV18 with TRBJ2-3, with 11 bases aligning to TRBD2. The CDR3 contains 16 residues. Germline CDR1 KGHSH, CDR2 LQKENI. The CDR3 sequence: CASSPPLAGGGETQYF. Incomplete CDR3 DNA: TGTGCCAGCTCACCCCCCCTAGCGGGAGGAGGAGAGACG.

A note on this clone: The CDR3 end falls 3 residues outside the read, so it is completed with the germline J gene. The V call is TRBV5-8, the J call TRBJ2-7; possibly TRBD1 or TRBD2 for D (5 bases each). The CDR3 runs 15 residues. Trimming stripped 4 bases from V and 5 bases from J, with 19 bases between. In germline, CDR1 is SGHTS, CDR2 YDEGEE. The CDR3 loop is CASSRARGSRNEQYF. The part of the CDR3 DNA that was read is TGTGCCAGCAGCCGAGCGAGGGGCTCAAGGAACGAG.

As regards this clone: From the germline J gene comes the end of the CDR3, since the read stops 3 residues before it. The chain is built from TRBV20-1 and TRBJ1-2; D remains unclear. CDR1 is DFQATT and CDR2 is SNEGSKA in the germline V gene (reference sequence). This CDR3 comprises 12 residues. CDR3 loop: CSARDFGLGYTF. The DNA read from the CDR3 is TGCAGTGCTAGAGATTTTGGCTTGGGC.

Notes on this clone: The read gets to within 3 residues of the CDR3 end, and the germline J gene fills in the rest. V is TRBV7-6 and J is TRBJ1-2, with TRBD1 matching over 8 bases. V lost 1 base, J lost 6 bases, and 7 bases stayed unmatched. The CDR3 covers 15 residues. Germline-derived CDR1 and CDR2 are SGHVS and FNYEAQ. CDR3 bases read: TGTGCCAGCAGCTTAGGTCCAGGGGGCGGGGATGGC. Translating it yields CASSLGPGGGDG. The CDR3 in its entirety is CASSLGPGGGDGYTF.

With regard to this clone: One end of the junction fails to match germline, which may point to a read error. The read stops 3 residues short of the end of the CDR3; the missing end is completed from the germline J gene. The sample has other DNA sequences that encode this CDR3 too. V is TRBV28 and J is TRBJ1-3; possible D gene TRBD1, 5 bases. Germline V gene lookup returns CDR1 MDHEN and CDR2 SYDVKM. The CDR3 runs 16 residues. The covered CDR3 bases are TGTGCCAGCAGTTTGGGGAAGGGGACTTATGGAAACACT. It specifies CASSLGKGTYGNT. In full, the CDR3 is CASSLGKGTYGNTIYF.

About this clone: The CDR3 end falls 3 residues outside the read, so it is completed with the germline J gene. This chain links TRBV5-6 with TRBJ1-5; the match to TRBD1 covers 7 bases. Per germline, CDR1 SGHDT and CDR2 YYEEEE. Germline trimming cut 4 bases from V and 7 bases from J; bases unmatched to any gene: 5. The CDR3 sequence is 13 residues long. Incomplete CDR3 DNA: TGTGCCAGCAGCGGGGGGACAGACCAGCCC. Its protein is CASSGGTDQP. The complete CDR3 protein is CASSGGTDQPQHF.